This T cell receptor (beta chain) appears in the sequencing data of a study of blood T cell repertoires in COVID-19. Across the whole study: The study drew acute and convalescent COVID-19 samples from the United States, Italy and Spain. T cells, B-cell-depleted T cells, or PBMCs provided the cDNA or gDNA that served as material.

Germline V lookup: CDR1 SNHLY, CDR2 FYNNEI. V dropped 6 bases and J dropped 1; count of bases not matched to a gene: 7. There are 16 residues in the CDR3. As handled by the study authors: Amplification of reference gene primers was used by the study to estimate nucleated cell counts. Clones were read by immunoSEQ multiplex PCR, and TCRdb kept only the in-frame ones, dropping some. Clone size and V and J calls were adopted from that table, with D and trimming inferred from the DNA. This sample has 20,000 to 25,000 clones, with roughly nine tenths found just once. Only one count was recorded for this clone.

The receptor was isolated from a human donor in a cohort sampled during active COVID-19. The chain links TRBV2 to TRBJ1-1; 11 bases match TRBD1. The sample taken for sequencing was peripheral blood. DNA of the CDR3: TGTGCCAGCAGGCCGGGACAGGGGGACCCGAACACTGAAGCTTTCTTT. Its translation is CASRPGQGDPNTEAFF.